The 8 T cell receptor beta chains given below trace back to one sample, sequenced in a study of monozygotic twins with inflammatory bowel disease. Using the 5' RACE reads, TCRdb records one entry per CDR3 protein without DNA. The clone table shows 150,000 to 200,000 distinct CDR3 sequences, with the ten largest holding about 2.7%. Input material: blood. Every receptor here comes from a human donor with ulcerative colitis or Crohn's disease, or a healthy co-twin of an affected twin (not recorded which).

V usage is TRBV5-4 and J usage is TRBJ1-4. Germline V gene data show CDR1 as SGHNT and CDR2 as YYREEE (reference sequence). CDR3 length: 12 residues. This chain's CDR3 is CASSLDLEKLFF.

CDR3: CASSHMTGGTGELFF. The chain couples TRBV5-1 to TRBJ2-2; no DNA is available, so the TRBD1 call from TCRdb remains unchecked. CDR1 SGHRS and CDR2 YFSETQ come from the germline V gene. The CDR3 runs 15 residues. The full variable domain, its missing parts supplied by reference TRBV5-1 and TRBJ2-2, is KAGVTQTPRYLIKTRGQQVTLSCSPISGHRSVSWYQQTPGQGLQFLFEYFSETQRNKGNFPGRFSGRQFSNSRSEMNVSTLELGDSALYLCASSHMTGGTGELFFGEGSRLTVL.

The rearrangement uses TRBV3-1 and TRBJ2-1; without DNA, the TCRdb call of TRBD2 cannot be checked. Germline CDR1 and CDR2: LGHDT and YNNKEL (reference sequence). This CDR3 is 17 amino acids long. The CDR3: CASSLQQTSGPYNEQFF.

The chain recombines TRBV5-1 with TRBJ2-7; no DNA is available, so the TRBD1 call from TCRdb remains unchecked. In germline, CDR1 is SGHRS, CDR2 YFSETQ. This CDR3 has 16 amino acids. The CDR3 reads CASSPSSGLREREQYF.

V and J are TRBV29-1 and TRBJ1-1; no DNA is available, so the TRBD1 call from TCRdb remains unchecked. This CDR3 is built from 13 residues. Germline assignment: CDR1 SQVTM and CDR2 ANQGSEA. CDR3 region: CSAVRERYTEAFF. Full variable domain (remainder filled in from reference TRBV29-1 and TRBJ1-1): SAVISQKPSRDICQRGTSLTIQCQVDSQVTMMFWYRQQPGQSLTLIATANQGSEATYESGFVIDKFPISRPNLTFSTLTVSNMSPEDSSIYLCSAVRERYTEAFFGQGTRLTVV.

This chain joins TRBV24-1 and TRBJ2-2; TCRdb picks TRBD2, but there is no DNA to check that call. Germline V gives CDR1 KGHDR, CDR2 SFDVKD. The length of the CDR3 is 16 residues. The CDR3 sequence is CATSDSRRKGWGELFF.

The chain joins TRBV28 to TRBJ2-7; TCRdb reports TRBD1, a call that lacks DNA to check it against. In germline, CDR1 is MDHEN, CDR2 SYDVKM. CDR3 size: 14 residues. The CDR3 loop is CASSPPGASYEQYF.

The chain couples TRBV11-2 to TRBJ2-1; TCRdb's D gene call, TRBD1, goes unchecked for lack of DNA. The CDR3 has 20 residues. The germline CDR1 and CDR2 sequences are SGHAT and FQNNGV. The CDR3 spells CAIQGIRGKVGISSYNEQFF.